A selection of T cell receptor beta chains follows, all from one sample in a study of blood T cell repertoires in COVID-19. Only in-frame clones appear in the TCRdb table, and some are missing; sequencing was by immunoSEQ multiplex PCR. The sample includes around 200,000 clones, roughly 90% seen only once; the top ten take around 20%. The sequenced material came from peripheral blood. All receptors come from a man aged 65 to 85 with active or convalescent COVID-19. The CDR3 runs from the conserved cysteine through the conserved F or W. D genes are given only for firm matches. Clone size is stated in some rows and not others, as once, few, many or a class when expanded.

V: TRBV19; size: NA; J: TRBJ2-7; D: TRBD1; CDR3: CASSDRGSPYEQYF; DNA: TGTGCCAGTAGTGACAGGGGCTCCCCCTACGAGCAGTACTTC
V: TRBV27; size: once; J: TRBJ1-2; D: TRBD1; CDR3: CASSRTGVKYGYTF; DNA: TGTGCCAGCAGTCGAACAGGGGTGAAATATGGCTACACCTTC
V: TRBV5-4; size: once; J: TRBJ2-1; D: TRBD1; CDR3: CASSSPGTGKFF; DNA: TGTGCCAGCAGCTCCCCTGGGACAGGGAAGTTCTTC
V: TRBV5-1; size: few; J: TRBJ2-1; D: TRBD2; CDR3: CASSLGGPGTSSYNEQFF; DNA: TGCGCCAGCAGCTTGGGGGGGCCGGGGACTAGTTCCTACAATGAGCAGTTCTTC
V: TRBV25-1; size: NA; J: TRBJ2-2; D: TRBD2; CDR3: CASSDTSGRGYTGELFF; DNA: TGTGCCAGCAGTGATACTAGCGGGAGAGGGTACACCGGGGAGCTGTTTTTT
V: TRBV19; size: NA; J: TRBJ1-2; D: NA; CDR3: CASRDSTNYGYTF; DNA: TGTGCCAGTAGGGACAGTACTAACTATGGCTACACCTTC
V: TRBV5-1; size: NA; J: TRBJ1-4; D: TRBD1; CDR3: CASSLAGQGLSSEKLFF; DNA: TGCGCCAGCAGCTTGGCGGGACAGGGGTTAAGTTCTGAAAAACTGTTTTTT
V: TRBV7-6; size: NA; J: TRBJ2-1; D: TRBD1; CDR3: CASSQQGGGHNEQFF; DNA: TGTGCCAGCAGCCAGCAAGGGGGCGGCCACAATGAGCAGTTCTTC
V: TRBV19; size: NA; J: TRBJ2-5; D: TRBD2; CDR3: CASSQPGLAGGWETQYF; DNA: TGTGCCAGTAGCCAGCCGGGACTAGCGGGAGGCTGGGAGACCCAGTACTTC
V: TRBV19; size: NA; J: TRBJ2-7; D: NA; CDR3: CASSIQSAYEQYF; DNA: TGTGCCAGTAGTATACAGTCAGCCTACGAGCAGTACTTC
V: TRBV11-2; size: NA; J: TRBJ2-6; D: NA; CDR3: CASSLASASSGANVLTF; DNA: TGTGCCAGCAGCTTAGCTAGCGCCAGCTCTGGGGCCAACGTCCTGACTTTC
V: TRBV28; size: NA; J: TRBJ2-1; D: TRBD2; CDR3: CASSSIAGGRNEQFF; DNA: TGTGCCAGCAGTTCAATAGCGGGAGGGCGGAATGAGCAGTTCTTC
V: TRBV6-5; size: NA; J: TRBJ1-1; D: TRBD1; CDR3: CASSYGDRAGEAFF; DNA: TGTGCCAGCAGTTACGGCGACAGGGCGGGTGAAGCTTTCTTT
V: TRBV9; size: once; J: TRBJ2-3; D: NA; CDR3: CASSVRGGSPKDTQYF; DNA: TGTGCCAGCAGCGTGAGGGGGGGCAGTCCAAAAGATACGCAGTATTTT
V: TRBV6-2/TRBV6-3; size: NA; J: TRBJ2-3; D: TRBD1; CDR3: CASSLQGAGADTQYF; DNA: TGTGCCAGCAGTCTACAGGGGGCTGGGGCAGATACGCAGTATTTT
V: TRBV19; size: NA; J: TRBJ2-2; D: TRBD1; CDR3: CASSPRQGNTGELFF; DNA: TGTGCCAGTAGTCCAAGACAGGGGAACACCGGGGAGCTGTTTTTT
V: TRBV27; size: NA; J: TRBJ1-2; D: NA; CDR3: CASSFLQGNGYTF; DNA: TGTGCCAGCAGTTTCTTACAGGGCAATGGCTACACCTTC
V: TRBV27; size: few; J: TRBJ1-2; D: NA; CDR3: CASSRRGEGYGYTF; DNA: TGTGCCAGCAGCCGTCGGGGGGAGGGCTATGGCTACACCTTC